This entry is about one TCR beta chain. Its specificity is not known. The CDR3 has 15 amino acids. Trimming cost V 3 bases and J 5 bases, with 15 bases left between them. Germline CDR1 reads SGHDT; CDR2 reads YYEEEE. cDNA molecules, individually, were tagged with unique molecular identifiers. TCRdb recomputed calls from the 5' RACE reads with MiXCR, one row per CDR3 protein. The repertoire consists of tens of thousands of distinct CDR3 sequences, with over 12% occurring once and the leading ten covering approximately 0.62%. This entry comes from a study of early T cells in non-severe SARS-CoV-2 infection. Study in general: The input, bulk RNA from unsorted whole blood, was sequenced, and chains were unpaired.

Study results and caveats: In VDJdb matching, anti-spike CD8 responses were favored while private and CD4 specificities went missing.

This receptor was taken from an adult who was a healthcare worker with PCR-confirmed SARS-CoV-2 infection or an uninfected control (not recorded which). The sequenced sample was whole blood. V gene TRBV5-6 combines with J gene TRBJ2-1; D is unclear. The CDR3 reads CASSYRSWINNEQFF. Here the CDR3 DNA reads TGTGCCAGCAGCTATCGGTCGTGGATTAACAATGAGCAGTTCTTC.